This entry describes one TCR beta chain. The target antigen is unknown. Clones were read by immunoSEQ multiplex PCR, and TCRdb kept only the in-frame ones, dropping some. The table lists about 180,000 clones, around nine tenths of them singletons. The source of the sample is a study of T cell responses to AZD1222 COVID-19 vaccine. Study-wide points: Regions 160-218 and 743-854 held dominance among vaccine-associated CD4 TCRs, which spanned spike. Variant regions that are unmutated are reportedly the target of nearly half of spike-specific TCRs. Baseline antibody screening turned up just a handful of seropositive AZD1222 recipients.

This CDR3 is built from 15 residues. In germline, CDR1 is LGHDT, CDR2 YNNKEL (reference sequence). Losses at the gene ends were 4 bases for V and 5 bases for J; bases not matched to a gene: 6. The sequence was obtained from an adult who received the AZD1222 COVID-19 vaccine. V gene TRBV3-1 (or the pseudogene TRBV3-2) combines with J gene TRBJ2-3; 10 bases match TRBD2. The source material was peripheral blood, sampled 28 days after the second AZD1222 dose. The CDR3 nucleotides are TGTGCCAGCAGCCCCCTAGCGGGAGCTGGAGATACGCAGTATTTT. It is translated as CASSPLAGAGDTQYF.